This TCR beta chain was sequenced during a study of cytomegalovirus exposure and HLA in healthy donors (dated by TCRdb to between 2016 and 2019). Study-wide context: In an earlier analysis of approximately 640 of the donors, around 300 Gb of sequence data and 90 million to 120 million unique TCR beta sequences from about 179 million T cells were reported. Roughly 300 gigabases of sequencing data and 75 million to 85 million unique TCR sequences made up an early release that covered about 640 HLA-typed donors. Of the roughly 400 genotyped donors, around 81% fell in the genetic ancestry cluster associated with self-reported Caucasian donors. The study was designed to test whether signatures of past pathogen exposure could be identified by cataloging public T cell receptors. The T cell repertoires of several hundred subjects were profiled by immunosequencing and related to cytomegalovirus serostatus. A separate validation cohort of 100 to 150 different subjects was used in addition to the 666-subject first cohort. The study combined high-throughput TCR immunosequencing, statistical association of individual TCRs with disease status, and machine learning to predict cytomegalovirus infection status. A later analysis re-examined previously published TCR beta repertoires from around 670 donors and added high-resolution HLA genotyping to investigate patterns of TCR occurrence. Rather than using new phenotypic data, the later analysis identified candidate immune exposures from TCR beta sequences and from how often those sequences occurred across donors. To decide whether each TCR beta V gene segment behaved as functional or pseudogenic, an earlier analysis of nearly 600 of the donors relied on high-throughput TCR beta sequencing. Alongside the repertoire data, information on donor age, sex, ethnicity and CMV serostatus was compiled. Genome-wide SNP genotypes for about 65% of the 666 donors were used in a later genetic analysis, which treated that subset as a discovery cohort. Every repertoire in the discovery cohort had been generated on one and the same sequencing platform. Both class I and class II loci were covered by HLA typing, at four-digit resolution. The number of typed donors differed by locus: about 620-630 for A, B, C, DRB1 and DQB1; 500 to 550 for DQA1; 606 for DPA1; and roughly 470 for DPB1. Four to six DR-DQ haplotypes were handled as single units for association and clustering, since linkage in the cohort was strong. Among 300 to 500 genotyped donors of the cohort, an average of approximately 200,000 unique TCR beta nucleotide sequences was sequenced per donor, of which about 18% were non-productive.

In total, around 600 healthy bone marrow donors made up the cohort. Cohort members were all nominally healthy when sampled, although unrecorded immune exposures were likely present. The donor tested CMV seropositive and was one of the 289 seropositive cohort members. Each donor provided a peripheral blood sample, and peripheral blood mononuclear cells were used for TCR beta sequencing. The Qiagen DNeasy Blood Extraction Kit was used to extract genomic DNA from the blood cell samples. The method was the immunoSEQ multiplex PCR assay. For the multiplex PCR, a mixture combining 60 forward primers for TCR Vbeta segments and 13 reverse primers for TCR Jbeta segments was used. A multiplex PCR assay on genomic DNA amplified the CDR3 region of rearranged TCR beta genes. The Illumina HiSeq System was used to sequence the amplified TCR beta libraries as 87-base-pair reads. Under the source paper's analysis protocol: Across the 670 or so repertoires, a later analysis counted roughly 77 million unique TCR beta chains, roughly 11 million of which were shared by at least two donors. Raw reads were error-corrected and collapsed into unique sequences by a nearest-neighbor algorithm in which closely related sequences were merged to remove PCR and sequencing errors. CDR3 sequences were aligned to IMGT reference sequences to assign V, D and J gene segments. Each retained sequence needed at least a six-nucleotide match to both a V gene segment and a J gene segment. Rearrangements were classified as productive when the CDR3 lacked stop codons and remained in frame with V and J, and all other rearrangements were classified as non-productive. CDR3 was defined according to IMGT convention as the region running from the second conserved V-encoded cysteine to the conserved J-encoded phenylalanine. In an earlier analysis of around 640 of the donors, sequences lacking an unambiguous match to a single V gene segment were excluded. In an earlier analysis of 587 of the donors, V segments were called functional above 56.7% productive rearrangements and were called segregating when the between-donor standard deviation exceeded 5%. A statistical classification framework was developed to diagnose cytomegalovirus status using the catalog of TCR beta chain sequences. A later analysis assigned V and J genes by comparing TCR nucleotide sequences with IMGT/GENE-DB human TR gene sequences. In a later analysis, CDR3 sequences and most-parsimonious VDJ recombination scenarios were assigned using the TCRdist pipeline. In a later analysis, each TCR beta chain was defined by its CDR3 amino acid sequence together with its V-gene family, and reads lacking a unique V-gene family were excluded. In a later analysis, 550 to 650 highly shared, low-generation-probability nucleotide sequences were removed to address suspected cross-contamination and a sequencing artifact. A later analysis calculated a clonal expansion index for each public chain from normalized within-repertoire ranks of inferred template counts. A later analysis computed generation probabilities with a VDJ recombination model fitted to out-of-frame rearrangements, and checked the results against IGoR. A later analysis scored TCR-TCR, TCR-HLA and TCR-CMV co-occurrence with hypergeometric tests, applying a repertoire-size bias correction to TCR pairs. To estimate false discovery rates, a later analysis permuted the HLA or CMV assignments 20 times. In a later analysis, co-occurring TCRs were grouped with DBSCAN, and TCRdist sequence similarity was added when clustering was performed within HLA-allele-positive subsets. For co-occurrence clustering, repertoires with fewer than 30,000 or more than 120,000 public chains were excluded, along with four or five repertoires with anomalous nucleotide sharing. In TCRdb, the immuneACCESS table is reduced to in-frame sequences with V and J assigned. These tables do not hold every clone; where another copy was compared, an unresolved V gene accounts for under half, and the others remain unexplained. V, J and clone size are taken as reported in that table, and D and trimming were inferred from the DNA itself. Across this sample there are fewer than 110,000 clones, with roughly three quarters seen only once. Approximately 4.3% of the sample is held by the ten biggest clonotypes.

Points on this clone: Its target antigen remains unknown. Base quality data are lacking; no much larger clone is found one base away.

Study-wide conclusions, independent of this receptor: Because HLA typing was unavailable for some donors at each locus, only the typed subset was used in association tests. CMV serostatus was the only immune exposure information available for the cohort. In a later analysis, HLA-associated TCR beta chains showed more clonal expansion and lower generation probabilities than non-associated chains that were equally common. While some public TCRs were present in many individuals, most TCR sequences turned up only very rarely across donors. In a later analysis, most CMV-associated TCR beta chains were found to appear HLA-restricted, with HLA associations seemingly driven largely by CMV exposure. Because counts were too low, around 18 rarely observed V segments, including chromosome 9 orphons, were left out of the earlier analysis of several hundred of the donors. According to a later analysis, TCR association rates differed among HLA loci, with DRB1 alleles showing the most associated TCRs and HLA-C alleles showing the fewest. Some IMGT-functional V segments, including TRBV6-2 and TRBV6-3, could not be told apart with the 87-base-pair reads, so those segments were excluded. The authors suggested that the approach could potentially be extended to other disease states and immunological phenotypes. This cohort had only TCR beta chains sequenced, and the lack of alpha or paired-chain data limited which features could be detected. A later genetic analysis associated a missense DCLRE1C variant with V-gene and J-gene trimming of TCR beta chains, and an independent cohort replicated the association. The study gave a list of around 170 TCR beta chains associated with cytomegalovirus. Correlated functional status among segregating V segments might reflect linkage disequilibrium, but an unknown experimental factor could not be ruled out. A cluster of highly shared sequence variants was judged likely to be a technical artifact of the sequencing pipeline. In vitro tests confirmed that a few of the cytomegalovirus-associated TCR beta chains recognize cytomegalovirus antigens. Broadly in line with IMGT annotations, most TCR beta V segments showed up in productive rearrangements about 90% or about 30% of the time in an earlier analysis of roughly 590 of the donors. In a later analysis, several top co-occurrence clusters were reported to appear linked to parvovirus B19, influenza, CMV and Epstein-Barr virus. A later genetic analysis reported fewer N-insertions in productive TCRs among donors in an Asian-associated ancestry cluster than the roughly 700-donor mean. In a later analysis, about 16,000 TCR beta sequences were associated with specific HLA alleles at a false discovery rate of 0.05. A further reported finding was that TCR beta sequences accurately predicted the HLA-A and HLA-B alleles for most subjects in the first cohort. The classifier was reported to diagnose cytomegalovirus status with high specificity and sensitivity in both the original and validation cohorts. Roughly uniform sequencing depth across donors was assumed in presence/absence analyses, although this assumption may not hold. When HLA alleles, especially DR and DQ, strongly co-occurred, TCR associations were difficult to assign to individual alleles.

Taken from the germline V gene (reference sequence), the CDR1 and CDR2 loops are SGHNT and YYREEE. V is reduced by 2 bases and J by 6 bases, leaving a spacing of 14 bases between them. The cysteine opens and the phenylalanine closes a CDR3 of 14 amino acids. Only the CDR3 DNA is retained, 42 bases long and in frame from the first base. This sequence originates from a man aged 45-60 years in good health and CMV-seropositive. The sequenced material came from PBMCs. The V and J genes are TRBV5-4 and TRBJ1-2; perhaps TRBD1 is the D gene, with 6 bases matching. The bases read TGTGCCAGCAGCTTCGGACAGACTTTAAATGGCTACACCTTC. It codes for CASSFGQTLNGYTF. This CDR3, with the reference TRBV5-4 and TRBJ1-2 proteins standing in past its ends, gives the full variable domain ETGVTQSPTHLIKTRGQQVTLRCSSQSGHNTVSWYQQALGQGPQFIFQYYREEENGRGNFPPRFSGLQFPNYSSELNVNALELDDSALYLCASSFGQTLNGYTFGSGTRLTVV.